These 9 T cell receptor beta chains share one sample of origin, sequenced in a study of human T cells and chemical hapten exposure. Each CDR3 protein gets one entry after TCRdb re-called the 5' RACE reads with MiXCR. The data contain about 110,000 distinct CDR3 sequences, 15% to 20% of them singletons. Researchers extracted total RNA from unfractionated whole blood. The receptors originated from a human donor in good health.

This clonotype occurred many times. This rearrangement joins TRBV9 to TRBJ2-7, with D possibly TRBD2 on 6 matching bases. CDR1 and CDR2 from the germline V gene are SGDLS and YYNGEE. The V and J ends lost 4 bases and 0 bases respectively, with 11 bases between them. This CDR3 region has 14 residues. CDR3 nucleotides: TGTGCCAGCAGCCCGGAGGGGTCCTCCTACGAGCAGTACTTC. Amino acids: CASSPEGSSYEQYF.

This clonotype was seen more than once but under ten times. The chain joins TRBV24-1 to TRBJ2-1; 8 nucleotides line up with TRBD1. The length of the CDR3 is 16 residues. Per germline, CDR1 KGHDR and CDR2 SFDVKD. V gave up 3 bases and J gave up 8 bases; unmatched junction bases: 11. CDR3 loop: CATSDPGTGYNDEQFF. In DNA form, the CDR3 reads TGTGCCACCAGTGATCCCGGGACAGGTTATAACGATGAGCAGTTCTTC.

This clonotype was observed a handful of times. This chain joins TRBV5-8 and TRBJ1-1; tentative D call: TRBD1 (5 bases). The V gene's germline CDR1 is SGHTS and CDR2 YDEGEE. V was trimmed by 0 bases and J by 5 bases, leaving 14 bases between them. The CDR3 extends over 15 amino acids. The CDR3 DNA reads TGTGCCAGCAGCTTGGTTGCCAGGGCTCGGACTGAAGCTTTCTTT. It specifies CASSLVARARTEAFF.

The chain combines TRBV6-5 with TRBJ1-3; no clear D. Between the trimmed V and J ends, which lost 0 bases and 0 bases, there was a span of 6 bases. The germline gives CDR1 MNHEY, CDR2 SVGAGI. The CDR3 length is 15 residues. DNA for the CDR3: TGTGCCAGCAGTTACTCCAGGAGCTCTGGAAACACCATATATTTT. This sequence encodes CASSYSRSSGNTIYF.

V gene TRBV12-3 or TRBV12-4 combines with J gene TRBJ1-1; D call uncertain. CDR3 size: 12 residues. With 0 bases removed from V and 7 bases from J, the gap between germline ends came to 6 bases. The CDR3 sequence is CASSLATLEAFF. In DNA form, the CDR3 reads TGTGCCAGCAGTTTAGCTACACTTGAAGCTTTCTTT.

The chain employs TRBV3-1 and TRBJ2-1; D may be TRBD2 (5 bases). With 2 bases removed from V and 7 bases from J, the gap between germline ends came to 21 bases. Germline CDR1 LGHDT, CDR2 YNNKEL (reference sequence). The CDR3 totals 17 residues. In nucleotides, the CDR3 is TGTGCCAGCAGCCAAAACCGGGGTACCCGAGTTGAGAATGAGCAGTTCTTC. Translation gives CASSQNRGTRVENEQFF.

The J gene is TRBJ2-5, the V gene TRBV7-2; D is ambiguous. The germline V gene encodes CDR1 SGHTA and CDR2 FQGNSA. The CDR3 length is 13 residues. V was clipped by 5 bases and J by 3 bases, with 10 bases between them. CDR3 amino acids: CASSPGPKETQYF. DNA for the CDR3: TGTGCCAGCAGCCCCGGACCGAAAGAGACCCAGTACTTC.

The chain employs TRBV19 and TRBJ2-1, with TRBD2 matching over 8 bases. CDR1 is LNHDA and CDR2 is SQIVND in the germline V gene (reference sequence). The CDR3 is 16 residues long. Trimming took 5 bases from V and 4 from J; bases not matched to a gene: 10. The CDR3 sequence is CASSLVRASGYNEQFF. The CDR3 DNA reads as TGTGCCAGTAGTCTCGTGAGGGCTAGCGGGTACAATGAGCAGTTCTTC.

This clonotype came up a few times. The gene calls are TRBV20-1 and TRBJ2-3, with 7 positions matching TRBD1. The V gene's germline CDR1 is DFQATT and CDR2 SNEGSKA (reference sequence). The V gene end was trimmed by 3 bases and the J gene end by 2 bases; junction bases not matched to a gene: 8. The CDR3 contains 15 residues. The DNA for the CDR3 is TGCAGTGCTAGCAACCCAGGACAGGTCACAGATACGCAGTATTTT. This codes for CSASNPGQVTDTQYF.